Each of the 17 T cell receptor beta chains below was sequenced from the same sample in a study of metastatic and nonmetastatic thyroid tumors (TCRdb year 2020). Libraries were prepared through PCR. This sample was sequenced with an Illumina HiSeq 4000. TCRdb reprocessed the public reads (quality trimming at Q25 with fastp, clone calling with MiXCR) and kept in-frame beta chains. The table for this sample lists approximately 84,000 clones; 15% of them were counted only once. The top ten clones comprise 3.6% of the sample. No treatment had been received by any patient before thyroid surgery. The sample taken for sequencing was blood. These receptors were obtained from a female donor with papillary thyroid cancer or a benign thyroid nodule (not recorded which). Some clones in this sample may be carry-over from other donors' samples.

The V call is TRBV6-1, the J call TRBJ1-5; D unresolved. Looked up from germline, CDR1 is MNHNS and CDR2 is SASEGT. This CDR3 has 14 residues. V lost 6 bases, J lost 1 base, and 10 bases lay in between. In nucleotides, the CDR3 is TGTGCCAGCAGCTTAGGAGGGAGCAATCAGCCCCAGCATTTT. The encoded protein is CASSLGGSNQPQHF.

As regards this clone: A much larger clone is a single base away; this may be a read error. The chain is built from TRBV5-1 and TRBJ2-1; 11 bases line up with TRBD2. Trimming removed 2 bases from V and 9 bases from J; junction bases left unmatched: 10. The CDR3 loop spans 16 amino acids. CDR1 is SGHRS, CDR2 YFSETQ, per germline. The CDR3: CASSLRVLAGATEQFF. CDR3 bases: TGCGCCAGCAGCTTACGGGTACTAGCGGGGGCTACTGAGCAGTTCTTC.

The table lists this clone with many counts. This may be a read error: a much more frequent sequence differs by one nucleotide. This rearrangement joins TRBV19 to TRBJ1-2; D is undetermined. The CDR3 spans 13 residues. Germline assignment: CDR1 LNHDA and CDR2 SQIVND (reference sequence). V was trimmed by 0 bases and J by 4 bases, leaving 6 bases between them. The CDR3 DNA follows: TGTGCCAGTAGTATAGACGGCTCCTATGGCTACACCTTC. This encodes CASSIDGSYGYTF.

This clone occurred many times. The rearrangement uses TRBV5-4 and TRBJ2-1, with a possible D match to TRBD1 (5 bases). Germline CDR1 SGHNT, CDR2 YYREEE (reference sequence). The CDR3 totals 14 residues. V lost 1 base and J lost 6, with 11 bases in between. The CDR3 coding sequence is TGTGCCAGCAGCTTGACAAATAGGGGCAATGAGCAGTTCTTC. Residues: CASSLTNRGNEQFF.

In its sample, this clone was seen many times. J is TRBJ1-2 and V is TRBV14; D gene ambiguous. This CDR3 contains 15 residues. Per the germline V gene, CDR1 is SGHDN and CDR2 is FVKESK. V shed 0 bases and J shed 0 bases, with 8 bases lying between them. DNA of the CDR3: TGTGCCAGCAGCCAAGAATACGGCCCTAACTATGGCTACACCTTC. Protein: CASSQEYGPNYGYTF.

This clone has ten or more counts. CDR3 sequence reads: CASSQETSGGPKYNEQFF. The CDR3 bases are TGTGCCAGCAGCCAAGAGACTAGCGGGGGGCCTAAATACAATGAGCAGTTCTTC. V and J are TRBV4-2 and TRBJ2-1, with 13 nucleotides matching TRBD2. The V gene end was trimmed by 0 bases and the J gene end by 4 bases; junction bases not matched to a gene: 6. This CDR3 is 18 amino acids long. From germline, CDR1 is LGHNA and CDR2 YNFKEQ.

This clone has a handful of counts. The junction differs from germline at one of its ends, possibly a read error. This chain connects TRBV28 to TRBJ2-3; 10 bases agree with TRBD2. The CDR3 covers 15 residues. Germline lookup yields CDR1 MDHEN and CDR2 SYDVKM. The CDR3 loop is CAISLLASGGPARYF. The CDR3 region has the DNA TGTGCCATCAGTTTACTGGCTAGCGGGGGCCCGGCTAGGTATTTT.

This clone was picked up many times. V gene TRBV3-1 combines with J gene TRBJ1-1; 10 bases are a match to TRBD1. Unmatched junction bases numbered 2, after V lost 1 base and J lost 9 bases. CDR3 length: 13 amino acids. Germline CDR1 LGHDT, CDR2 YNNKEL (reference sequence). CDR3 bases: TGTGCCAGCAGCCAAGGGGACAGGGGAAAAGCTTTCTTT. Translated, it gives CASSQGDRGKAFF.

This clone has at least ten counts. The chain uses TRBV20-1 and TRBJ1-6; 9 bases are a match to TRBD1. The CDR3 contains 15 residues. Germline CDR1 reads DFQATT; CDR2 reads SNEGSKA (reference sequence). J lost 4 bases, V lost 3 bases, and 4 bases had no gene match. The CDR3 protein is CSARKGTGYNSPLHF. As DNA, the CDR3 is TGCAGTGCTAGGAAGGGGACAGGGTATAATTCACCCCTCCACTTT.

This clone was recorded a few times. This may stem from a read error, because a much larger clone lies one nucleotide away. This chain joins TRBV19 and TRBJ2-3, with 8 nucleotides matching TRBD2. CDR1 and CDR2 from the germline V gene are LNHDA and SQIVND (reference sequence). The CDR3 totals 15 residues. The CDR3 DNA sequence: TGTGGCAGTAGTAATCAGCGGGGGAGCACAGATACGCAGTATTTT. Protein: CGSSNQRGSTDTQYF.

This clone has a count of ten or more. The chain carries TRBV10-3 and TRBJ2-3; D is tentatively TRBD1 or TRBD2 (6 bases each). Germline loops: CDR1 ENHRY, CDR2 SYGVKD. The CDR3 covers 16 residues. The V end lost 6 bases, the J end lost 5 bases, and 21 bases lay between the germline ends. DNA of the CDR3: TGTGCCATCAGCCAAATTGAGGGGGGCGCAAAAGATACGCAGTATTTT. This codes for CAISQIEGGAKDTQYF.

This clone occurred many times. The CDR3 spells CASSLRPVPPGELFF. The CDR3 coding sequence is TGTGCCAGCAGCTTGCGGCCCGTCCCCCCCGGGGAGCTGTTTTTT. The rearrangement joins TRBV7-9 to TRBJ2-2; D ambiguous. This CDR3 spans 15 amino acids. Trimming took 3 bases from V and 6 from J, leaving 14 bases between them. Germline CDR1 and CDR2: SEHNR and FQNEAQ (reference sequence).

The table lists this clone with many counts. The chain is built from TRBV6-4 and TRBJ1-6; tentative D call: TRBD1 (6 bases). In germline, CDR1 is MRHNA, CDR2 SNTAGT. The CDR3 totals 13 residues. Trimming stripped 11 bases from V and 1 base from J, with 9 bases between. This chain's CDR3 is CAEGGSYNSPLHF. In DNA form, the CDR3 reads TGTGCCGAAGGGGGGTCCTATAATTCACCCCTCCACTTT.

This rearrangement joins TRBV5-6 to TRBJ2-3; TRBD1 matches 7 bases. CDR3 length: 14 residues. The V gene end was trimmed by 3 bases and the J gene end by 2 bases; junction bases not matched to a gene: 3. Germline values: CDR1 SGHDT, CDR2 YYEEEE. CDR3: CASSWTGPTDTQYF. The DNA for the CDR3 is TGTGCCAGCAGCTGGACAGGTCCCACAGATACGCAGTATTTT.

This clone was counted at least ten times. The chain has TRBV4-2 and TRBJ2-1, with 12 bases lining up with TRBD2. Germline trimming cut 1 base from V and 2 bases from J; bases unmatched to any gene: 3. This CDR3 region has 17 residues. Germline lookup yields CDR1 LGHNA and CDR2 YNFKEQ. The DNA for the CDR3 is TGTGCCAGCAGCCAAGGGTCTAGCGGGGGGGCCTACAATGAGCAGTTCTTC. This encodes CASSQGSSGGAYNEQFF.

This clone was detected many times. This sequence joins TRBV4-1 and TRBJ2-7; D is unresolved. CDR1 and CDR2 from the germline V gene are MGHRA and YSYEKL. The CDR3 is 13 residues long. The ends were cut back, 4 bases at V and 0 bases at J, with 7 bases in the middle. The CDR3 loop reads CASSLTVSYEQYF. DNA of the CDR3: TGCGCCAGCAGCCTCACGGTCTCCTACGAGCAGTACTTC.

A remark on this clone: A read error may account for a junction end that differs from germline. At the DNA level, this CDR3 is encoded by other sequences in the same sample as well. The chain combines TRBV5-1 with TRBJ1-1, with 9 bases aligning to TRBD1. Germline CDR1 SGHRS, CDR2 YFSETQ. This CDR3 is built from 13 residues. Here the CDR3 reads CASRGDRATEAFF. The CDR3 DNA reads as TGTGCCAGCAGGGGGGACAGGGCCACTGAAGCTTTCTTC.